This T cell receptor beta chain derives from a study of blood T cell repertoires in COVID-19. About the research overall: The study drew acute and convalescent COVID-19 samples from the United States, Italy and Spain. Sample material is recorded as cDNA or gDNA derived from T cells, B-cell-depleted T cells, or PBMCs.

CDR1 and CDR2 from the germline V gene are MGHRA and YSYEKL. After removal of 0 bases from V and 8 bases from J, the junction contained 8 bases not matched to a gene. The CDR3 is made up of 16 amino acids. Libraries were prepared by immunoSEQ multiplex PCR; TCRdb keeps only in-frame clonotypes and omits some of them. The sample yields just under 300,000 clones, about 88% seen once. The chain carries TRBV4-1 and TRBJ1-2, with TRBD1 identical over 11 bases. The TCR originated in a man between 65 and 85 years old with acute or convalescent COVID-19. The sequencing sample was made of peripheral blood. The CDR3 spells CASSQEGGQGVGGYTF. CDR3 coding DNA: TGCGCCAGCAGCCAAGAGGGGGGACAGGGGGTTGGAGGCTACACCTTC.